These 6 T cell receptor beta chains originate from one sample sequenced in a study of shared clonotypes between healthy human individuals (dated by TCRdb to about 2020). The method behind the library was the immunoSEQ multiplex PCR assay. TCRdb carries this immuneACCESS record with in-frame sequences only. Its versions omit some clonotypes, under half of them owing to an unresolved V gene in the studies checked, with the rest unexplained. The sample profile shows over 1.5 million clones; 95% to 99% of them were found once. Of the sample, about 0.42% falls within the top ten clones. Sequencing was performed on naive CD4+ T cells sorted from blood. The cell subset or site label of this sample denotes: CD45RA+ positively selected. The receptors were gathered from a man aged 25 to 40 in good health.

The chain couples TRBV30 to TRBJ2-4; TRBD1 might be the D (6 bases). The V gene's germline CDR1 is GTSNPN and CDR2 SVGIG (reference sequence). Trimming stripped 3 bases from V and 0 bases from J, with 12 bases between. The CDR3 is 15 amino acids. CDR3 bases: TGTGCCTGGAGCCTAAAGGGGGTAGCCAAAAACATTCAGTACTTC. The encoded protein is CAWSLKGVAKNIQYF.

The chain joins TRBV6-1 to TRBJ2-1, with D tentatively TRBD2 (6 bases). The CDR3 spans 15 residues. Germline V gene lookup returns CDR1 MNHNS and CDR2 SASEGT. V was cut by 7 bases and J by 0 bases, with 13 bases left in between. CDR3 amino acids: CASIGTLSSYNEQFF. Here the CDR3 DNA reads TGTGCCAGCATAGGGACTCTCAGCTCCTACAATGAGCAGTTCTTC.

The chain couples TRBV2 to TRBJ2-3; a weak D match, TRBD1 (6 bases). V was shortened by 6 bases and J by 6 bases, with 16 bases between the two germline ends. Germline CDR1 and CDR2: SNHLY and FYNNEI. The CDR3 covers 14 residues. The chain's CDR3 is CASSEITGQDTQYF. For the CDR3, the DNA is TGTGCCAGCAGCGAAATTACAGGGCAGGATACGCAGTATTTT.

The V call is TRBV27, the J call TRBJ2-3, with 10 bases aligning to TRBD2. This CDR3 has 19 amino acids. V shed 4 bases and J 0 bases; nucleotides not matched to a gene: 13. Germline CDR1 is MNHEY and CDR2 is SMNVEV (reference sequence). CDR3 amino acids: CASSSPLLAGVPSTDTQYF. CDR3 bases: TGTGCCAGCAGTTCCCCCCTCCTAGCGGGAGTTCCTAGCACAGATACGCAGTATTTT.

This clone was picked up one time. The chain has TRBV5-4 and TRBJ2-1; 7 bases are a match to TRBD2. Germline V gene lookup returns CDR1 SGHNT and CDR2 YYREEE (reference sequence). This CDR3 has 16 residues. V gave up 4 bases and J gave up 4 bases; unmatched junction bases: 11. CDR3 region: CASSEGGGRSYNEQFF. The CDR3 nucleotides read TGTGCCAGCAGCGAAGGCGGCGGGAGATCATACAATGAGCAGTTCTTC.

The rearrangement links TRBV9 to TRBJ2-7, with 9 bases lining up with TRBD2. CDR1 is SGDLS and CDR2 is YYNGEE in the germline V gene. The CDR3 sequence is 16 residues long. V was pared by 3 bases and J by 1 base, with 8 bases of the junction left unmatched. The CDR3 DNA follows: TGTGCCAGCAGCGAGGGGGGACTAGCCGATTCCTACGAGCAGTACTTC. This encodes CASSEGGLADSYEQYF.